This entry lists 10 T cell receptor beta chains sequenced from one sample in a study of blood T cell repertoires in COVID-19. Generated by immunoSEQ multiplex PCR, the TCRdb table keeps only in-frame clones and is missing some. Here the sample spans about 120,000 clones, 80% being singletons. The sample comprised peripheral blood. The source of these receptors is a human donor in a cohort sampled during active COVID-19.

The chain uses TRBV28 and TRBJ2-1; D may be TRBD2 (6 bases). V was shortened by 3 bases and J by 12 bases, with 21 bases between the two germline ends. The CDR3 has 15 residues. Per the germline V gene, CDR1 is MDHEN and CDR2 is SYDVKM. CDR3 loop: CASSFRRGTLTGQFF. CDR3 nucleotide sequence: TGTGCCAGCAGTTTTAGGAGGGGCACCCTGACGGGGCAGTTCTTC.

This clone was recorded a few times. V is TRBV25-1 and J is TRBJ1-2; D call uncertain. From germline, CDR1 is MGHDK and CDR2 SYGVNS. This CDR3 spans 14 amino acids. The V gene lost 4 bases and the J gene lost 2 bases, with 11 bases spanning the gap. In DNA, the CDR3 is TGTGCCAGCAGTGGGGCAGGCATAAACTATGGCTACACCTTC. Protein product: CASSGAGINYGYTF.

This chain uses TRBV12-5 with TRBJ2-1; D not resolved. The V and J ends lost 7 bases and 8 bases respectively, with 27 bases between them. This CDR3 has 17 amino acids. Germline-derived CDR1 and CDR2 are LGHNT and FRNRAP. The DNA of the CDR3 is TGTGCTAGTGCCCCGAATTTGGTACAGTTTTCGGTGCATGAGCAGTTCTTC. Its translation: CASAPNLVQFSVHEQFF. The variable domain in full, completed from reference TRBV12-5 and TRBJ2-1, reads DARVTQTPRHKVTEMGQEVTMRCQPILGHNTVFWYRQTMMQGLELLAYFRNRAPLDDSGMPKDRFSAEMPDATLATLKIQPSEPRDSAVYFCASAPNLVQFSVHEQFFGPGTRLTVL.

The chain carries TRBV2 and TRBJ1-6; 9 bases match TRBD1. The junction had 6 bases not matched to a gene; V was cut back by 8 bases and J by 7 bases. Germline V gene sequence: CDR1 SNHLY, CDR2 FYNNEI. There are 14 residues in the CDR3. This CDR3 reads CASYAGQGNSPLHF. The DNA for the CDR3 is TGTGCCAGCTACGCGGGACAGGGAAATTCACCCCTCCACTTT.

The chain couples TRBV7-3 to TRBJ2-1; 7 nucleotides align to TRBD2. The ends lost 2 bases at V and 2 bases at J; junction bases unmatched: 9. The germline CDR1 and CDR2 sequences are SGHTA and FQGTGA. The CDR3 has 17 amino acids. The CDR3 DNA sequence: TGTGCCAGCAGCTTAGGTCGGGCTAGCGGAACCTACAATGAGCAGTTCTTC. Protein product: CASSLGRASGTYNEQFF.

The rearrangement joins TRBV28 to TRBJ1-1; 8 bases fit TRBD1. J was trimmed by 1 base and V by 5 bases; bases with no gene match: 9. Germline V CDR1 and CDR2: MDHEN, SYDVKM. The CDR3 is 16 amino acids. DNA of the CDR3: TGTGCCAGCAGTCTCCCACAGGGGGACCCGAACACTGAAGCTTTCTTT. Its protein product is CASSLPQGDPNTEAFF. The entire variable domain, with the rest obtained from reference TRBV28 and TRBJ1-1, is as follows: DVKVTQSSRYLVKRTGEKVFLECVQDMDHENMFWYRQDPGLGLRLIYFSYDVKMKEKGDIPEGYSVSREKKERFSLILESASTNQTSMYLCASSLPQGDPNTEAFFGQGTRLTVV.

This chain links TRBV7-2 with TRBJ2-1; TRBD2 agrees at 7 bases. The CDR3 is 13 amino acids. The ends lost 8 bases at V and 4 bases at J; junction bases unmatched: 5. The germline V gene encodes CDR1 SGHTA and CDR2 FQGNSA. CDR3 region: CASGTMGYNEQFF. CDR3 coding DNA: TGTGCCAGCGGGACTATGGGTTACAATGAGCAGTTCTTC.

The chain joins TRBV25-1 to TRBJ1-2; 10 positions match TRBD1. From germline, CDR1 is MGHDK and CDR2 SYGVNS. The CDR3 is 14 residues long. The junction had 9 bases not matched to a gene; V was cut back by 8 bases and J by 6 bases. The chain's CDR3 is CASGGQGSKNGYTF. CDR3 bases: TGTGCCAGCGGGGGACAGGGGAGTAAGAATGGCTACACCTTC.

As DNA, the CDR3 is TGTGCCAGCAGCCAAGATTCGACTAATGAAAAACTGTTTTTT. Translation gives CASSQDSTNEKLFF. The chain joins TRBV4-2 to TRBJ1-4, with D unclear. The CDR3 spans 14 residues. V was trimmed by 0 bases and J by 2 bases, leaving 4 bases between them. Germline lookup yields CDR1 LGHNA and CDR2 YNFKEQ.

The J gene is TRBJ2-2, the V gene TRBV5-5; maybe TRBD1 (6 bases). The V end lost 1 base, the J end lost 1 base, and 8 bases lay between the germline ends. The CDR3 sequence is 15 residues long. Germline V gene lookup returns CDR1 SGHKS and CDR2 YYEKEE (reference sequence). CDR3 loop: CASSLIRGNTGELFF. The DNA of the CDR3 is TGTGCCAGCAGCTTGATCAGGGGGAACACCGGGGAGCTGTTTTTT.